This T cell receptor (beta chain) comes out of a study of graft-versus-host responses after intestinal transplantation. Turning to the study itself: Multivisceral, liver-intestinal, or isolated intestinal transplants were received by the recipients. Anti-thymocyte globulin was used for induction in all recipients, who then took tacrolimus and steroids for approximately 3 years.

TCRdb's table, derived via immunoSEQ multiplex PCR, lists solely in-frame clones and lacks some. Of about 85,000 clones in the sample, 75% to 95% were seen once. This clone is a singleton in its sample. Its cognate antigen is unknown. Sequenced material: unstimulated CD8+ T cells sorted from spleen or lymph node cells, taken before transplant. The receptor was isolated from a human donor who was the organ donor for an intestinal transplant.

CDR3 nucleotide sequence: TGTGCCAGCAGCCCCGTCGACAGGGGGTCCTACAATGAGCAGTTCTTC. It yields the protein CASSPVDRGSYNEQFF. The chain links TRBV28 to TRBJ2-1; 9 bases map to TRBD1. CDR1 and CDR2 from the germline V gene are MDHEN and SYDVKM. The CDR3 contains 16 residues. V lost 6 bases and J lost 1; bases outside the gene matches: 7.